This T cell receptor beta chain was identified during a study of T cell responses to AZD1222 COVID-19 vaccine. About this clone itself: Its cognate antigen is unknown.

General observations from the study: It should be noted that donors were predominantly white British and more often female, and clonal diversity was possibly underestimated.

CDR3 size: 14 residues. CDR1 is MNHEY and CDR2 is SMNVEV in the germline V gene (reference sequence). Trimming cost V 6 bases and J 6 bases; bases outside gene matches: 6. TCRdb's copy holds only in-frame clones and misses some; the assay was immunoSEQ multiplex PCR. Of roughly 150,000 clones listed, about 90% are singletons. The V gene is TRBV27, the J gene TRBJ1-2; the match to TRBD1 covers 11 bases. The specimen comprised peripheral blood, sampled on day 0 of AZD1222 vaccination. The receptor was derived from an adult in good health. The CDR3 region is CASSPGTGGNGYTF. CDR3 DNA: TGTGCCAGCAGCCCCGGGACAGGGGGTAATGGCTACACCTTC.